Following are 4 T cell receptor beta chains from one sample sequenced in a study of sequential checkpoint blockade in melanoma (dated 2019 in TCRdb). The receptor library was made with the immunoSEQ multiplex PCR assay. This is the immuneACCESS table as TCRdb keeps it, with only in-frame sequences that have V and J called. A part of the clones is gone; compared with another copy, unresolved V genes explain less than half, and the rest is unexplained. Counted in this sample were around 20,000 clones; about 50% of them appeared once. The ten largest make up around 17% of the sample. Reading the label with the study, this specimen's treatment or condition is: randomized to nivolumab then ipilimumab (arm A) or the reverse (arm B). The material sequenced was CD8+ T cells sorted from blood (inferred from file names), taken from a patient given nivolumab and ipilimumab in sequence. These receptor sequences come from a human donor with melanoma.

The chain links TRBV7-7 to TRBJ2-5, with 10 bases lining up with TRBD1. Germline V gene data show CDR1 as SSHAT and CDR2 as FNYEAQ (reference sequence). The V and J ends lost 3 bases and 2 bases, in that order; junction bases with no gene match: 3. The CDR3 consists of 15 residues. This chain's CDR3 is CASSLDRGDQETQYF. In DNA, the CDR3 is TGTGCCAGCAGCTTGGACAGGGGGGATCAAGAGACCCAGTACTTC. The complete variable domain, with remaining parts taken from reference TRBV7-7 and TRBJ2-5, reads GAGVSQSPRYKVTKRGQDVTLRCDPISSHATLYWYQQALGQGPEFLTYFNYEAQPDKSGLPSDRFSAERPEGSISTLTIQRTEQRDSAMYRCASSLDRGDQETQYFGPGTRLLVL.

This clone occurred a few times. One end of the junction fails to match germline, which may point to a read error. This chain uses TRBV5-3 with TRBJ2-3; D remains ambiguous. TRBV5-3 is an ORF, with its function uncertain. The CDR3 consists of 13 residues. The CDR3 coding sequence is TGTGCCAGCAGCTTGGCCAACTCAGATACGCAGTATTTT. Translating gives CASSLANSDTQYF.

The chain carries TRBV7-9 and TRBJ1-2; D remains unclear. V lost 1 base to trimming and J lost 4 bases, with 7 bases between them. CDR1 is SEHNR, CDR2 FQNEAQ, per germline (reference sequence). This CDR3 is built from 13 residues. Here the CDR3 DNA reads TGTGCCAGCAGCTTAGAGTCGGGCTATGGCTACACCTTC. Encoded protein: CASSLESGYGYTF.

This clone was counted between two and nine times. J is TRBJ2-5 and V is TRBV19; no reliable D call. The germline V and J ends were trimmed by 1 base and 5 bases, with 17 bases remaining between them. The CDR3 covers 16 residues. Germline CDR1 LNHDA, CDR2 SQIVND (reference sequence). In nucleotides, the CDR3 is TGTGCCAGTAGTATAGGGTGGAGAACCGAAGCGGAGACCCAGTACTTC. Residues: CASSIGWRTEAETQYF.